The clone carrying this TCR beta chain has only one observation. Antigen specificity is unknown. The entry originates in a study of long-term antiretroviral therapy in people with HIV. Study-wide results and caveats: Diversity remained lower than transplant donor controls, even though it increased after ART.

United States facilities provided treatment to all participants with HIV. The assay, immunoSEQ v3.0, was run at survey level. Clones were read by immunoSEQ multiplex PCR, and TCRdb kept only the in-frame ones, dropping some. The sample consists of 20,000 to 25,000 clones, about four fifths of them appearing once. Trimming took 7 bases from V and 4 from J, leaving 13 bases between them. The CDR3 extends over 14 amino acids. Germline CDR1 is SNHLY and CDR2 is FYNNEI. This chain connects TRBV2 to TRBJ2-2, with TRBD1 as a possible D gene (5 bases). The TCR was taken from a man aged 18 to 29 with HIV. The sample here was unsorted PBMCs, taken 3 years after starting antiretroviral therapy. The CDR3 nucleotides read TGTGCCAGCACAGGGTCCCTGAGCACCGGGGAGCTGTTTTTT. Amino acids: CASTGSLSTGELFF.